The rows below give T cell receptor beta chains drawn from one sample of a study of T cell responses to AZD1222 COVID-19 vaccine. TCRdb's copy holds only in-frame clones and misses some; the assay was immunoSEQ multiplex PCR. The sample lists 150,000 or so clones; about 93% were seen once. This sample comprised peripheral blood, obtained on day 0 of AZD1222 vaccination. These receptors all come from an adult in good health. The CDR3 runs from the conserved cysteine through the conserved F or W. D genes are given only for firm matches. Size tells how often a clone was seen (once, few, many) or the class of an expanded clone, and some rows leave it out.

14	NA	TRBD2	TRBV6-5	TRBJ2-1	TGTGCCAGCAGATTACAGGGACTAGTATATGAGCAGTTCTTC	CASRLQGLVYEQFF
14	NA	NA	TRBV5-4	TRBJ2-5	TGTGCCAGCAGCCGTATCGGTCAGGGGGAGACCCAGTACTTC	CASSRIGQGETQYF
13	few	NA	TRBV11-2	TRBJ1-5	TGTGCCAGCAGCTCCCTAGTCGGAGGGCCCCAGCATTTT	CASSSLVGGPQHF
13	NA	TRBD1	TRBV2	TRBJ2-7	TGTGCCGGGGGACAGGGGGTGACCTACGAGCAGTACTTC	CAGGQGVTYEQYF
15	NA	TRBD1	TRBV15	TRBJ1-2	TGTGCCACCAGCAGAGATCGGGACAGATCCTATGGCTACACCTTC	CATSRDRDRSYGYTF
15	NA	NA	TRBV7-9	TRBJ1-1	TGTGCCAGCAGCTTAGGCGGGGGGCAGGGAACTGAAGCTTTCTTT	CASSLGGGQGTEAFF
14	NA	NA	TRBV30	TRBJ2-7	TGTGCCTGGAGTGATACAGGGTTATTATACGAGCAGTACTTC	CAWSDTGLLYEQYF
13	NA	TRBD1	TRBV19	TRBJ1-1	TGTGCCAGTATTCGGACAGGGTACACTGAAGCTTTCTTT	CASIRTGYTEAFF
13	NA	NA	TRBV20-1	TRBJ2-1	TGCAGTGCTAGTGGAGGGCCGAACAATGAGCAGTTCTTC	CSASGGPNNEQFF
12	NA	NA	TRBV27	TRBJ1-5	TGTGCCAGCAGCCTAAGAGGGCAGCCCCAGCATTTT	CASSLRGQPQHF
14	NA	TRBD1	TRBV27	TRBJ1-6	TGTGCCAGCAGTTTTCAGGGGGGCGGTTCACCCCTCCACTTT	CASSFQGGGSPLHF
13	NA	NA	TRBV19	TRBJ2-7	TGTGCCAGTAGTAGAGATGCCGCAGGCGAGCAGTACTTC	CASSRDAAGEQYF
12	NA	NA	TRBV7-9	TRBJ1-1	TGTGCCAGCAGCTTAAGGGGAGGCAAAGCTTTCTTT	CASSLRGGKAFF
14	NA	NA	TRBV14	TRBJ1-1	TGTGCCAGCAGCCAAGGCTGGGGGAACACTGAAGCTTTCTTT	CASSQGWGNTEAFF
15	NA	TRBD1	TRBV9	TRBJ1-2	TGTGCCAGCAGCCTTTCAGGGGGCCTAGACTATGGCTACACCTTC	CASSLSGGLDYGYTF
15	NA	NA	TRBV23-1	TRBJ1-1	TGCGCCAGCAGTCAATCGACGGGGGAGGCCCCTGAAGCTTTCTTT	CASSQSTGEAPEAFF
13	few	NA	TRBV12-5	TRBJ2-7	TGTGCTTCTGGCCTAGCGACATCATACGAGCAGTACTTC	CASGLATSYEQYF
12	NA	NA	TRBV6-5	TRBJ1-1	TGTGCCAGCAGCAGGGAGAACACTGAAGCTTTCTTT	CASSRENTEAFF
18	NA	TRBD1	TRBV5-1	TRBJ1-6	TGCGCCAGCAGCTTGGCTTCCCAATCGACAGGGAATAATTCACCCCTCCACTTT	CASSLASQSTGNNSPLHF
15	NA	NA	TRBV6-5	TRBJ2-2	TGTGCCAGCCCGGGGCCGGTGTCCCTGGGGGGGGAGCTGTTTTTT	CASPGPVSLGGELFF
13	once	NA	TRBV5-4	TRBJ2-1	TGTGCCAGCAGCTTAACACAGTTGGATGAGCAGTTCTTC	CASSLTQLDEQFF
15	NA	NA	TRBV11-2	TRBJ1-5	TGTGCCAGCAGCCAAGATTCAGGGGACCTTCAGCCCCAGCATTTT	CASSQDSGDLQPQHF
17	NA	TRBD2	TRBV3-1/TRBV3-2	TRBJ2-3	TGTGCCAGCAGCCATCGGGGGGGGACTAGCGGGAGGGATACGCAGTATTTT	CASSHRGGTSGRDTQYF
14	NA	TRBD1	TRBV19	TRBJ1-2	TGTGCCAGTAGTATAGAAAGGACAGGGGATGGCTACACCTTC	CASSIERTGDGYTF
12	NA	NA	TRBV5-5	TRBJ2-1	TGTGCCAGCAGCGTGGCAGGGCCCGAGCAGTTCTTC	CASSVAGPEQFF
13	NA	NA	TRBV7-9	TRBJ1-1	TGTGCCAGCAGCTTGGACATGAACACTGAAGCTTTCTTT	CASSLDMNTEAFF
15	NA	NA	TRBV28	TRBJ1-2	TGTGCCAGCAGCCCGCCTGGGCCTCCACTCTATGGCTACACCTTC	CASSPPGPPLYGYTF
16	NA	TRBD1	TRBV5-5	TRBJ1-2	TGTGCCAGCAGACCGCCAAGACAGGGGGCGTTGGGAGGCTACACCTTC	CASRPPRQGALGGYTF
15	once	NA	TRBV4-1	TRBJ1-2	TGCGCCAGCAGCCAAGGGTCCTGGGGGGCAGGTGGCTACACCTTC	CASSQGSWGAGGYTF
12	NA	NA	TRBV3-1/TRBV3-2	TRBJ1-4	TGTGCCAGCAGCCAAGATGAAGGAAAACTGTTTTTT	CASSQDEGKLFF
13	NA	NA	TRBV4-2	TRBJ2-3	TGTGCCAGCAGCCAAGAAGTTACCTATACGCAGTATTTT	CASSQEVTYTQYF
13	NA	TRBD1	TRBV9	TRBJ1-2	TGTGCCAGCAGCGCCGGACAGGTCTATGGCTACACCTTC	CASSAGQVYGYTF
16	NA	NA	TRBV6-5	TRBJ1-3	TGTGCCAGCAGTTACTCGAGCGGTGGCTCTGGAAACACCATATATTTT	CASSYSSGGSGNTIYF
13	NA	NA	TRBV12-3/TRBV12-4	TRBJ2-7	TGTGCCAGCAGTCTGGGACGGAACTACGAGCAGTACTTC	CASSLGRNYEQYF
13	NA	NA	TRBV4-1	TRBJ1-3	TGCGCCAGCAGCCAAGGACGTGAAAACACCATATATTTT	CASSQGRENTIYF
13	NA	NA	TRBV19	TRBJ2-5	TGTGCCAGTAGTATAAAAGGGCCGGAGACCCAGTACTTC	CASSIKGPETQYF
11	NA	NA	TRBV6-5	TRBJ1-2	TGTGCCAGCAGCTACGGAGGCCGCGACACCTTC	CASSYGGRDTF
16	NA	TRBD2	TRBV5-4	TRBJ2-3	TGTGCCAGCCAAATCCGTGGACTAGCGAGCACAGATACGCAGTATTTT	CASQIRGLASTDTQYF
18	NA	NA	TRBV7-6	TRBJ1-3	TGTGCCAGCAGCTTTTCGACGAGACGTCCGGGGGCGGCAAACACCATATATTTT	CASSFSTRRPGAANTIYF
15	NA	NA	TRBV4-1	TRBJ2-7	TGCGCCAGCAGCCAGATCGCCCCTAGCTCCTACGAGCAGTACTTC	CASSQIAPSSYEQYF
15	NA	NA	TRBV5-1	TRBJ1-5	TGCGCCAGCAGCTTGACCCCCAATAGCAACAATCCCCAGCATTTT	CASSLTPNSNNPQHF
14	NA	NA	TRBV28	TRBJ1-2	TGTGCCAGCAGTTTCCAGGCCGCTAACTATGGCTACACCTTC	CASSFQAANYGYTF
13	NA	TRBD1	TRBV19	TRBJ1-1	TGTGCCAGTAGTCTTACAGGGGGGACTGAAGCTTTCTTT	CASSLTGGTEAFF
15	NA	TRBD1	TRBV5-1	TRBJ2-3	TGCGCCAGCAGCTTGGCGCGACAGGGTTCAGATACGCAGTATTTT	CASSLARQGSDTQYF
13	NA	TRBD1	TRBV29-1	TRBJ1-6	TGCAGCGTAGGCCGGGACAGCAATTCACCCCTCCACTTT	CSVGRDSNSPLHF
13	NA	NA	TRBV19	TRBJ1-1	TGTGCCAGTAGTATGGCCCTGACAGCTGAAGCTTTCTTT	CASSMALTAEAFF
15	NA	NA	TRBV18	TRBJ1-6	TGTGCCAGCTCACCGGCTAGATTCGATAATTCACCCCTCCACTTT	CASSPARFDNSPLHF
14	NA	TRBD1	TRBV7-6	TRBJ2-3	TGTGCCAGCACGGGACAGGGGGCGCGGGATACGCAGTATTTT	CASTGQGARDTQYF
15	NA	NA	TRBV28	TRBJ1-5	TGTGCCAGCAGTCTGCACAGGATGAGGGATCAGCCCCAGCATTTT	CASSLHRMRDQPQHF
13	once	NA	TRBV28	TRBJ1-2	TGTGCCAGCAGTGGGTTGCCGGGTTTCGGCTACACCTTC	CASSGLPGFGYTF